Listed here is a single TCR beta chain. Antigen unknown. In germline, CDR1 is MGHRA, CDR2 YSYEKL. The CDR3 contains 15 residues. Trimming took 2 bases from V and 6 from J, leaving 14 bases between them. TCRdb's copy holds only in-frame clones and misses some; the assay was immunoSEQ multiplex PCR. The sample has 1.5 million to 2.5 million clones, about 95% seen once. This record belongs to a study of shared clonotypes between healthy human individuals. Study outcomes and limitations: A small donor pool kept down the genetic and exposure-history diversity that was represented. Sampling used blood alone; tissue repertoires probably differ. Naive subsets generally exceeded memory subsets in estimated richness. It was the non-shared clonotypes that had lower generation probabilities than clonotypes shared by all four donors.

CD45RO-negative, CCR7-positively selected cells formed the naive CD8 fraction, excluding terminally differentiated effector memory CD45RA+ cells. This sequence originates from a man aged 18 to 29 in good health. This chain uses TRBV4-1 with TRBJ2-4; D perhaps matches TRBD1 (8 bases). Sample: naive CD8+ T cells sorted from blood. The CDR3 coding sequence is TGCGCCAGCAGCCAATTACAGGGGGGGAGAAACATTCAGTACTTC. Translated, it gives CASSQLQGGRNIQYF.